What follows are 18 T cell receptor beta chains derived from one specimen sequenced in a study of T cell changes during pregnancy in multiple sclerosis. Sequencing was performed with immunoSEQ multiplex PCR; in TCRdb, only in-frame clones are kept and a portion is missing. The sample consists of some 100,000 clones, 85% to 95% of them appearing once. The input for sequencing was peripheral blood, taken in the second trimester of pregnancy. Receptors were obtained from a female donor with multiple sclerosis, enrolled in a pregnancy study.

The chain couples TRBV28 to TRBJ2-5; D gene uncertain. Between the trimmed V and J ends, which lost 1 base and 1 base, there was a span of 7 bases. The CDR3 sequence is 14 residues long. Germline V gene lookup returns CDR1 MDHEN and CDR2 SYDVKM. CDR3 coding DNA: TGTGCCAGCAGTTTATCCTCCCCCCAAGAGACCCAGTACTTC. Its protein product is CASSLSSPQETQYF.

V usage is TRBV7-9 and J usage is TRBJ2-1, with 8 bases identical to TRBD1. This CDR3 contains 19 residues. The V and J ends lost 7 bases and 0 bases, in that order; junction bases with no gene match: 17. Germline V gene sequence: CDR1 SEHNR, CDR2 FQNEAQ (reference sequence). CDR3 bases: TGTGCCAGCAACCGACCCCGGGACAGGATCCTGAGCTCCTACAATGAGCAGTTCTTC. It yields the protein CASNRPRDRILSSYNEQFF.

The CDR3 bases are TGTGCCAGCAGTGAAAGGGGGGGGGCCGACACCGGGGAGCTGTTTTTT. This translates into CASSERGGADTGELFF. The chain links TRBV2 to TRBJ2-2; TRBD2 might be the D (7 bases). Germline V gene sequence: CDR1 SNHLY, CDR2 FYNNEI. Trimming removed 2 bases at V and 3 bases at J, with 13 bases between. CDR3 length: 16 amino acids.

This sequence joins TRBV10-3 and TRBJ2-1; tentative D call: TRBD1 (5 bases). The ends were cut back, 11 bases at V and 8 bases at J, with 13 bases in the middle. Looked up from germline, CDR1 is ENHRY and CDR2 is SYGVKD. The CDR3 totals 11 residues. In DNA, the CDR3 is TGTGCCGCCCGTGACAGAGATGAGCAGTTCTTC. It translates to CAARDRDEQFF.

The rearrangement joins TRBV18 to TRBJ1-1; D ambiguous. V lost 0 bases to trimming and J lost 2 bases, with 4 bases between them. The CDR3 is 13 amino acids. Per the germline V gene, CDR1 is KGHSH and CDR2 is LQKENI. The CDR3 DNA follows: TGTGCCAGCTCACCACCGGGCAACACTGAAGCTTTCTTT. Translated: CASSPPGNTEAFF.

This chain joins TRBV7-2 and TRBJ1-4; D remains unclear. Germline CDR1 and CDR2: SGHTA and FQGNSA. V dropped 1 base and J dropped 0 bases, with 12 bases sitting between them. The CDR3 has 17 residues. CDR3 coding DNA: TGTGCCAGCAGCTTAGAAGCGCCAGCATCAACTAATGAAAAACTGTTTTTT. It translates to CASSLEAPASTNEKLFF.

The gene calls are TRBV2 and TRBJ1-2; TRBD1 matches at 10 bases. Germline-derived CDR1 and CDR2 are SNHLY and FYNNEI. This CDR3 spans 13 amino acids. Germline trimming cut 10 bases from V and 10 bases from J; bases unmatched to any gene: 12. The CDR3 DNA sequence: TGTGCCACCCTTGGGGACAGGGGAGCGGACTACACCTTC. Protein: CATLGDRGADYTF.

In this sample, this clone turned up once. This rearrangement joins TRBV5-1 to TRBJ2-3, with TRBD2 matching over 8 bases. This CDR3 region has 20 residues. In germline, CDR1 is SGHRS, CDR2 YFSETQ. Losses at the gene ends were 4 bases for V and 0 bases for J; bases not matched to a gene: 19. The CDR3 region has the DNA TGCGCCAGCAGCCCGCCCCCTAGCGGGCACCCTTCCGTGAGCACAGATACGCAGTATTTT. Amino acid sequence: CASSPPPSGHPSVSTDTQYF.

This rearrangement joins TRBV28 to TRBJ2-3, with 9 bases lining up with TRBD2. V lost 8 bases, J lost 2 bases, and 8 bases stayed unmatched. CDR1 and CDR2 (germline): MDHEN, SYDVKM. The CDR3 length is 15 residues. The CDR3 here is CASETSGSSTDTQYF. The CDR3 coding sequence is TGTGCCAGCGAAACTAGCGGGTCATCCACAGATACGCAGTATTTT.

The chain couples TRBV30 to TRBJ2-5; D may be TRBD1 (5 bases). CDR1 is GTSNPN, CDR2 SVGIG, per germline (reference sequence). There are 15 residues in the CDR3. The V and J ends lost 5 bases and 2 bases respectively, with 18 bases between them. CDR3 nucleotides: TGTGCCTGGGGGGCCGGACGAAAAATTCAAGAGACCCAGTACTTC. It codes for CAWGAGRKIQETQYF.

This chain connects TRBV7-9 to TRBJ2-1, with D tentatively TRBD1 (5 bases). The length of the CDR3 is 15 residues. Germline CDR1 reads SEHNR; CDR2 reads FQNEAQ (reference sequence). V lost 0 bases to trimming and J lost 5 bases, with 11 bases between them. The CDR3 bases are TGTGCCAGCAGCTTAGCGCATGGGGCCAACAATGAGCAGTTCTTC. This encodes CASSLAHGANNEQFF.

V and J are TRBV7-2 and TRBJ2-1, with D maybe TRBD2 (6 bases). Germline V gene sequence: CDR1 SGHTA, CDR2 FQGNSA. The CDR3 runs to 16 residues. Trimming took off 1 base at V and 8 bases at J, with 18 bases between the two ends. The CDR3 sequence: CASSLVSGGTGHEQFF. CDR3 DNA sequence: TGTGCCAGCAGCTTAGTCTCCGGGGGAACTGGTCATGAGCAGTTCTTC. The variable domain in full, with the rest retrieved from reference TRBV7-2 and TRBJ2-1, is GAGVSQSPSNKVTEKGKDVELRCDPISGHTALYWYRQSLGQGLEFLIYFQGNSAPDKSGLPSDRFSAERTGGSVSTLTIQRTQQEDSAVYLCASSLVSGGTGHEQFFGPGTRLTVL.

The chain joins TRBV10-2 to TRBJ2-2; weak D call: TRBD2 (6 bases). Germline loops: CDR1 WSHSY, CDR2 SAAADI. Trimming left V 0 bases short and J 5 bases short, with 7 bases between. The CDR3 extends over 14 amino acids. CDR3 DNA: TGCGCCAGCAGTGAGTCGCTAGCGACCGGGGAGCTGTTTTTT. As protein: CASSESLATGELFF.

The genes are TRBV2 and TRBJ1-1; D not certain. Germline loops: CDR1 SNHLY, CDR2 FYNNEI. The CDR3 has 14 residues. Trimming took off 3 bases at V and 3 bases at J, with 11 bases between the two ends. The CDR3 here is CASSEEVDYTEAFF. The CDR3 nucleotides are TGTGCCAGCAGTGAGGAGGTTGATTACACTGAAGCTTTCTTT.

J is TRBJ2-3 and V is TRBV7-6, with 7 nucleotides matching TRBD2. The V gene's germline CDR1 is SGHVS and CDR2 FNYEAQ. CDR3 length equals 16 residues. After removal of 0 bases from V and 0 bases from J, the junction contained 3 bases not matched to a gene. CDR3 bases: TGTGCCAGCAGCTTAGCGTGGGGGGGTAGCACAGATACGCAGTATTTT. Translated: CASSLAWGGSTDTQYF. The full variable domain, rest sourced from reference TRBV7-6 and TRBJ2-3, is GAGVSQSPRYKVTKRGQDVALRCDPISGHVSLYWYRQALGQGPEFLTYFNYEAQQDKSGLPNDRFSAERPEGSISTLTIQRTEQRDSAMYRCASSLAWGGSTDTQYFGPGTRLTVL.

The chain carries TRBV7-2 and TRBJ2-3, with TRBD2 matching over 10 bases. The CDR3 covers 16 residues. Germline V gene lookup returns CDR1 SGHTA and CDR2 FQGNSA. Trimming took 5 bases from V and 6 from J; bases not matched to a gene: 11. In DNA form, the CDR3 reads TGTGCCAGCAGCGGCCGAGCGGGGGGGCCTTCGGATACGCAGTATTTT. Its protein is CASSGRAGGPSDTQYF.

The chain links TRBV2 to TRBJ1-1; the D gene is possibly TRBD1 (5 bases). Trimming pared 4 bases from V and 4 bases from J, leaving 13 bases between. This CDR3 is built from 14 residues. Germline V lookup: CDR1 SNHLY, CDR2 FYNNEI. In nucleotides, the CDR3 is TGTGCCAGCAGTGCGGTAGGAGGGGTCACTGAAGCTTTCTTT. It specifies CASSAVGGVTEAFF.

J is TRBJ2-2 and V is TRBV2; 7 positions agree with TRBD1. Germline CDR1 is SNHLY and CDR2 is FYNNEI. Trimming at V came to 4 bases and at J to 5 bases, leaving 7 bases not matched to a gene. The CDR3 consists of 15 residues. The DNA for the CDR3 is TGTGCCAGCAGTGGCGACAGGGTGGGAACCGGGGAGCTGTTTTTT. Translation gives CASSGDRVGTGELFF.